What follows are 8 T cell receptor beta chains derived from one specimen sequenced in a study of blood T cell repertoires in COVID-19. Profiling relied on immunoSEQ multiplex PCR, and the TCRdb table lists in-frame clones only, not all of them. The sample lists 65,000 to 95,000 clones, about 88% occurring once. What was sequenced was peripheral blood. The receptor source for this set is a man aged 70-80 years with active or convalescent COVID-19.

This chain links TRBV18 with TRBJ2-5; no firm D call. The CDR3 spans 15 residues. Germline CDR1 and CDR2: KGHSH and LQKENI. Trimming pared 2 bases from V and 4 bases from J, leaving 14 bases between. The CDR3 loop reads CASSPLTNTGETQYF. CDR3 coding DNA: TGTGCCAGCTCACCATTAACGAACACGGGAGAGACCCAGTACTTC.

The J gene is TRBJ2-7, the V gene TRBV27; TRBD2 agrees at 7 bases. J was trimmed by 7 bases and V by 0 bases; bases with no gene match: 12. This CDR3 is built from 16 residues. The germline V gene encodes CDR1 MNHEY and CDR2 SMNVEV (reference sequence). The CDR3 bases are TGTGCCAGCAGTTTATCACCAGCGGGGATCCTTAATGAGCAGTACTTC. It codes for CASSLSPAGILNEQYF.

The chain combines TRBV19 with TRBJ1-5; tentative D call: TRBD1 (5 bases). The germline gives CDR1 LNHDA, CDR2 SQIVND (reference sequence). V dropped 3 bases and J dropped 2 bases, with 11 bases sitting between them. The CDR3 has 15 residues. DNA for the CDR3: TGTGCCAGTAGTATGCGGGACGGAGGCAATCAGCCCCAGCATTTT. It yields the protein CASSMRDGGNQPQHF.

This chain uses TRBV24-1 with TRBJ2-3; D may be TRBD1 (5 bases). Trimming removed 2 bases at V and 3 bases at J, with 14 bases between. CDR1 is KGHDR, CDR2 SFDVKD, per germline. This CDR3 comprises 16 residues. The CDR3: CATSDSGRVGTDTQYF. In DNA form, the CDR3 reads TGTGCCACCAGTGATTCGGGCAGGGTAGGGACAGATACGCAGTATTTT.

CDR3: CAWSSGTLGGYEQYF. The CDR3 nucleotides are TGTGCCTGGAGTAGCGGGACCCTGGGGGGCTACGAGCAGTACTTC. This chain uses TRBV30 with TRBJ2-7, with 7 bases aligning to TRBD2. The CDR3 has 15 residues. In germline, CDR1 is GTSNPN, CDR2 SVGIG (reference sequence). Trimming removed 2 bases from V and 3 bases from J; junction bases left unmatched: 10.

The genes are TRBV28 and TRBJ1-1, with D unresolved. V dropped 8 bases and J dropped 2 bases, with 9 bases sitting between them. This CDR3 has 12 residues. The germline V gene has CDR1 MDHEN and CDR2 SYDVKM. Here the CDR3 reads CASGAVNTEAFF. The DNA of the CDR3 is TGTGCCAGCGGTGCGGTAAACACTGAAGCTTTCTTT.

This chain connects TRBV11-2 to TRBJ2-7; 12 bases fit TRBD2. The CDR3 has 16 amino acids. J gave up 2 bases and V 5 bases, and 7 bases lay outside the gene matches. From germline, CDR1 is SGHAT and CDR2 FQNNGV. CDR3 DNA: TGTGCCAGCAGCCGATCAACTAGCGGGGGGACCTACGAGCAGTACTTC. Translated, it gives CASSRSTSGGTYEQYF.

CDR3 in DNA: TGCAGCGTTGGGTTTGGACAGGGGGCGGGCGAGCAGTACTTC. Its translation is CSVGFGQGAGEQYF. V usage is TRBV29-1 and J usage is TRBJ2-7; 11 positions match TRBD1. J was trimmed by 6 bases and V by 4 bases; bases with no gene match: 8. The CDR3 has 14 residues. CDR1 is SQVTM, CDR2 ANQGSEA, per germline.